This T cell receptor beta chain stems from a study of CD8+CD57+ T cells in acquired aplastic anemia. TCR beta VDJ and CDR3 profiling used genomic DNA as template. TCRdb re-called the reads with MiXCR, one entry per CDR3 protein. The repertoire holds around 500,000 distinct CDR3 sequences, less than 35% seen once, with 0.7% to 1% in the top ten. CD8+CD57+ cell expansion had been shown by flow cytometry in patients chosen for sequencing. The table lists this clonotype with a few counts. The length of the CDR3 is 17 residues. Unmatched junction bases numbered 13, after V lost 2 bases and J lost 8 bases. Germline loops: CDR1 SGHRS, CDR2 YFSETQ.

Material for sequencing was sorted CD4+, CD8+, or CD8+CD57+ T cells (not recorded which) from PBMCs. The clonotype comes from a human donor with aplastic anemia. This chain connects TRBV5-1 to TRBJ2-1, with 10 nucleotides matching TRBD2. The CDR3 is CASSLRQVSGGDDEQFF. CDR3 bases: TGCGCCAGCAGCTTACGACAGGTCAGCGGGGGGGATGATGAGCAGTTCTTC.